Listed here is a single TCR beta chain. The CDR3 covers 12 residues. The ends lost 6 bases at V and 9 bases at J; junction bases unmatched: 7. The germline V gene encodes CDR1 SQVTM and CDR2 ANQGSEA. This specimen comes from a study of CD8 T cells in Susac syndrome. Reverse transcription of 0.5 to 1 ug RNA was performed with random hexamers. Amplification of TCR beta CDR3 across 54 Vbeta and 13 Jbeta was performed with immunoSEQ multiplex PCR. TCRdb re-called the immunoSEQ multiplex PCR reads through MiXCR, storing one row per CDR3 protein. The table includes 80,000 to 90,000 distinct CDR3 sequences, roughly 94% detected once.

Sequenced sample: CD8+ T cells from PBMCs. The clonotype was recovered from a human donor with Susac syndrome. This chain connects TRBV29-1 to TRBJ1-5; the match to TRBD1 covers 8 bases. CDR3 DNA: TGCAGCGTATCGACAGGGGACCCGCCCCAGCATTTT. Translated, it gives CSVSTGDPPQHF. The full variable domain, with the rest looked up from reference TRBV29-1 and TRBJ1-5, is SAVISQKPSRDICQRGTSLTIQCQVDSQVTMMFWYRQQPGQSLTLIATANQGSEATYESGFVIDKFPISRPNLTFSTLTVSNMSPEDSSIYLCSVSTGDPPQHFGDGTRLSIL.